This entry lists 22 T cell receptor beta chains sequenced from one sample in a study of siplizumab effects on memory and regulatory T cells. Sequencing was performed with immunoSEQ multiplex PCR; in TCRdb, only in-frame clones are kept and a portion is missing. The sample has about 100,000 clones; about 90% are singletons. Material for sequencing was Tregs sorted from blood. These receptors all come from a human donor in good health.

CDR3 in DNA: TGTGCCAGCTCACCTTTGAAGGGGGATAACACTGAAGCTTTCTTT. Translating gives CASSPLKGDNTEAFF. The chain uses TRBV18 and TRBJ1-1, with D tentatively TRBD1 (6 bases). V gave up 3 bases and J gave up 2 bases, with 13 bases separating them. Germline lookup yields CDR1 KGHSH and CDR2 LQKENI. The length of the CDR3 is 15 residues.

The chain is built from TRBV27 and TRBJ1-5; 8 nucleotides agree with TRBD1. The CDR3 spans 14 residues. With 8 bases clipped from V and 4 bases from J, the junction kept 7 bases outside the gene matches. CDR1 is MNHEY and CDR2 is SMNVEV in the germline V gene (reference sequence). The DNA of the CDR3 is TGTGCCAGCCGCCCGGGACAGGTAAATCAGCCCCAGCATTTT. Protein product: CASRPGQVNQPQHF.

The chain has TRBV5-1 and TRBJ2-3; the match to TRBD2 covers 8 bases. J lost 5 bases, V lost 1 base, and 9 bases had no gene match. Germline CDR1 reads SGHRS; CDR2 reads YFSETQ. There are 16 residues in the CDR3. The CDR3 protein is CASSLFQRERGDTQYF. CDR3 sequence (DNA): TGCGCCAGCAGCTTGTTTCAGCGGGAGAGAGGAGATACGCAGTATTTT.

V usage is TRBV10-3 and J usage is TRBJ2-3; D is possibly TRBD1 or TRBD2 (5 bases each). The CDR3 has 16 amino acids. Per the germline V gene, CDR1 is ENHRY and CDR2 is SYGVKD. V dropped 2 bases and J dropped 2 bases, with 14 bases sitting between them. CDR3 loop: CAISEDSGTYTDTQYF. The CDR3 nucleotides are TGTGCCATCAGTGAGGACTCCGGGACCTACACAGATACGCAGTATTTT.

The chain has TRBV6-6 and TRBJ2-2, with D perhaps given as TRBD1 or TRBD2 (5 bases each). Germline CDR1 reads MNHNY; CDR2 reads SVGAGI (reference sequence). CDR3 length: 13 residues. The V and J ends lost 6 bases and 8 bases respectively, with 13 bases between them. The chain's CDR3 is CASRSGGTGELFF. The CDR3 nucleotides read TGTGCCAGCAGAAGCGGTGGGACGGGGGAGCTGTTTTTT.

The rearrangement links TRBV27 to TRBJ2-1, with TRBD1 matching 10 bases. The CDR3 length is 17 residues. V lost 3 bases, J lost 11 bases, and 16 bases stayed unmatched. CDR1 MNHEY and CDR2 SMNVEV come from the germline V gene (reference sequence). The CDR3 loop reads CASSFLLFGQGVGKQFF. DNA for the CDR3: TGTGCCAGCAGTTTTCTTTTGTTCGGACAGGGGGTAGGGAAGCAGTTCTTC.

This chain joins TRBV19 and TRBJ2-2, with unresolved D. The length of the CDR3 is 15 residues. CDR1 is LNHDA and CDR2 is SQIVND in the germline V gene (reference sequence). V was cut by 3 bases and J by 4 bases, with 12 bases left in between. CDR3: CASSILGRGTGELFF. CDR3 in DNA: TGTGCCAGTAGTATTTTAGGCCGAGGCACCGGGGAGCTGTTTTTT.

The J gene is TRBJ2-7, the V gene TRBV2; the D is unclear. V shed 8 bases and J shed 4 bases, with 15 bases lying between them. Germline V gene sequence: CDR1 SNHLY, CDR2 FYNNEI. The CDR3 is 13 amino acids. The CDR3 DNA reads as TGTGCCAGCGGGTGGCCGACGGATTACGAGCAGTACTTC. Protein sequence: CASGWPTDYEQYF.

This sequence joins TRBV5-8 and TRBJ1-1; D may be TRBD1 (6 bases). V lost 1 base, J lost 3 bases, and 7 bases lay in between. CDR1 SGHTS and CDR2 YDEGEE come from the germline V gene. This CDR3 is built from 13 residues. The CDR3 region is CASSLTGYTEAFF. CDR3 sequence (DNA): TGTGCCAGCAGCTTGACAGGGTACACTGAAGCTTTCTTT.

This chain connects TRBV5-1 to TRBJ2-3; TRBD2 might be the D (6 bases). Deletions cut 5 bases from V and 2 bases from J, with 18 bases between. The germline CDR1 and CDR2 sequences are SGHRS and YFSETQ. This CDR3 has 16 residues. CDR3 protein: CASRDGLIVTTDTQYF. The CDR3 DNA follows: TGCGCCAGCAGGGATGGACTAATTGTGACCACAGATACGCAGTATTTT.

V gene TRBV10-3 combines with J gene TRBJ2-5; D is ambiguous. The ends were cut back, 0 bases at V and 4 bases at J, with 9 bases in the middle. CDR3 size: 14 residues. Germline CDR1 and CDR2: ENHRY and SYGVKD. For the CDR3, the DNA is TGTGCCATCAGTGAGTCTCGCGTTCCAGAGACCCAGTACTTC. Translation: CAISESRVPETQYF.

The rearrangement links TRBV19 to TRBJ2-5; TRBD2 aligns across 9 bases. CDR1 LNHDA and CDR2 SQIVND come from the germline V gene (reference sequence). With 11 bases clipped from V and 2 bases from J, the junction kept 6 bases outside the gene matches. The CDR3 is 13 residues long. The CDR3 nucleotides read TGTGCCGCGTCGCTAGCGGGGCAAGAGACCCAGTACTTC. This encodes CAASLAGQETQYF. The variable domain in full, completed from reference TRBV19 and TRBJ2-5, reads DGGITQSPKYLFRKEGQNVTLSCEQNLNHDAMYWYRQDPGQGLRLIYYSQIVNDFQKGDIAEGYSVSREKKESFPLTVTSAQKNPTAFYLCAASLAGQETQYFGPGTRLLVL.

The V and J genes are TRBV6-5 and TRBJ1-3; no definite D call. From germline, CDR1 is MNHEY and CDR2 SVGAGI. The V and J ends lost 4 bases and 1 base respectively, with 8 bases between them. The CDR3 runs to 14 residues. The CDR3 DNA reads as TGTGCCAGCAGTTCGGTATCTTCTGGAAACACCATATATTTT. It codes for CASSSVSSGNTIYF.

Written as DNA, the CDR3 is TGTGCCAGTACCGAGACAGGGTCCTATAATTCACCCCTCCACTTT. It encodes CASTETGSYNSPLHF. V and J are TRBV19 and TRBJ1-6, with 7 bases that match TRBD1. Germline V gives CDR1 LNHDA, CDR2 SQIVND (reference sequence). Trimming removed 7 bases from V and 1 base from J; junction bases left unmatched: 4. The CDR3 sequence is 15 residues long.

CDR3 region: CASSSTGRSGPYYGYTF. As DNA, the CDR3 is TGTGCCAGCAGTTCGACAGGGCGCTCAGGCCCCTACTATGGCTACACCTTC. The rearrangement uses TRBV28 and TRBJ1-2, with 7 bases matching TRBD1. V shed 4 bases, J shed 3 bases, and the junction held 14 bases outside the gene matches. Germline CDR1 and CDR2: MDHEN and SYDVKM. CDR3 length equals 17 residues.

V gene TRBV7-2 combines with J gene TRBJ1-3, with 10 nucleotides matching TRBD1. V lost 3 bases and J lost 2; bases outside the gene matches: 7. CDR1 is SGHTA, CDR2 FQGNSA, per germline. The CDR3 sequence is 17 residues long. The CDR3 nucleotides are TGTGCCAGCAGCTTCCGGCCCGGACAGGGGGCTGGAAACACCATATATTTT. This translates into CASSFRPGQGAGNTIYF.

The genes are TRBV6-5 and TRBJ2-7; tentatively, D is TRBD1 (5 bases). CDR1 MNHEY and CDR2 SVGAGI come from the germline V gene. The CDR3 runs 11 residues. V lost 7 bases, J lost 3 bases, and 7 bases lay in between. The CDR3, as DNA: TGTGCCAGCAACAGGCTCTACGAGCAGTACTTC. Its translation: CASNRLYEQYF.

The CDR3 protein is CASSSPMGGSYNEQFF. As DNA, the CDR3 is TGTGCCAGCAGCTCCCCTATGGGGGGCTCCTACAATGAGCAGTTCTTC. The V gene is TRBV7-8, the J gene TRBJ2-1, with TRBD2 as a possible D gene (6 bases). V lost 4 bases and J 0 bases, leaving 13 bases between the germline ends. CDR1 is SGHVS and CDR2 is FQNEAQ in the germline V gene. CDR3 length: 16 residues.

CDR3 in amino acids: CASTQREFHEQYF. Here the CDR3 DNA reads TGTGCCAGCACCCAGCGGGAATTCCACGAGCAGTACTTC. The chain uses TRBV2 and TRBJ2-7; 7 bases fit TRBD2. Trimming at V came to 7 bases and at J to 5 bases, leaving 8 bases not matched to a gene. Germline values: CDR1 SNHLY, CDR2 FYNNEI. The CDR3 totals 13 residues.

This sequence joins TRBV5-1 and TRBJ2-5, with a tentative D call TRBD1 (6 bases). Trimming took 0 bases from V and 3 from J, leaving 12 bases between them. Germline CDR1 reads SGHRS; CDR2 reads YFSETQ. This CDR3 region has 15 residues. This chain's CDR3 is CASSLGGTRKETQYF. The CDR3 DNA is TGCGCCAGCAGCTTGGGTGGGACAAGGAAAGAGACCCAGTACTTC.

The CDR3 bases are TGTGCCAGCTCACCACCATGGCAGGCCTACGAGCAGTACTTC. Amino acid sequence: CASSPPWQAYEQYF. V usage is TRBV18 and J usage is TRBJ2-7, with no clear D. This CDR3 is built from 14 residues. V lost 0 bases, J lost 2 bases, and 8 bases lay in between. Looked up from germline, CDR1 is KGHSH and CDR2 is LQKENI.

The V and J genes are TRBV7-2 and TRBJ2-1; TRBD2 agrees at 9 bases. V lost 4 bases and J lost 3; bases outside the gene matches: 10. The CDR3 totals 17 residues. Germline V lookup: CDR1 SGHTA, CDR2 FQGNSA. The CDR3 coding sequence is TGTGCCAGCAGCTACCCGACTAGCGGCAATATCTACAATGAGCAGTTCTTC. This translates into CASSYPTSGNIYNEQFF.